The following is a T cell receptor beta chain sequence with its context. The antigen remains undetermined. The data derive from a study of T cell responses to AZD1222 COVID-19 vaccine. Study results and limitations: Repertoire samples came only from after the peak T cell response.

Assay used: immunoSEQ multiplex PCR; TCRdb lists only in-frame clones, some missing. The data contain 100,000 to 150,000 clones, 91% of them singletons. V shed 6 bases, J shed 3 bases, and the junction held 11 bases outside the gene matches. The germline gives CDR1 SGHDT, CDR2 YYEEEE. The CDR3 has 16 amino acids. J is TRBJ1-2 and V is TRBV5-6, with TRBD1 identical over 10 bases. The clonotype was recovered from an adult who received the AZD1222 COVID-19 vaccine. This sample comprised peripheral blood, obtained 28 days after the second AZD1222 dose. For the CDR3, the DNA is TGTGCCAGCACCCGGGGAGGGACAGGGGCAGACTATGGCTACACCTTC. It specifies CASTRGGTGADYGYTF.